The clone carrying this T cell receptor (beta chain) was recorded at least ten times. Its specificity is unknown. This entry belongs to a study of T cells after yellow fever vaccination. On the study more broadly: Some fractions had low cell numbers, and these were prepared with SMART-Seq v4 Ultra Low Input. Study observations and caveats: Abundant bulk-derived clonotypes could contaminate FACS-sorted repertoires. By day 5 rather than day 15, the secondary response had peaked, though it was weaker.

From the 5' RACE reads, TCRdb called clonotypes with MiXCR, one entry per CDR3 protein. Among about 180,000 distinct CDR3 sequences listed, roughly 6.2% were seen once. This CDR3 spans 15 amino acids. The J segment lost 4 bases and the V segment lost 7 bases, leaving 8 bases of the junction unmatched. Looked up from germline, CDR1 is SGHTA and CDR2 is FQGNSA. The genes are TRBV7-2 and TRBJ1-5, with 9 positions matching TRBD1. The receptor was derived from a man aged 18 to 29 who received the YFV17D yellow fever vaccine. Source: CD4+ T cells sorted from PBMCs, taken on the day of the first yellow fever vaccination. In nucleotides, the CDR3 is TGTGCCAGCACCCGGACAGGGGCCTATAATCAGCCCCAGCATTTT. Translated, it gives CASTRTGAYNQPQHF.